This TCR beta chain was recorded in a study of identical twins. In this sample, this clonotype turned up a few times. TCRdb processed the 5' RACE reads anew with MiXCR; each CDR3 protein has one entry. Seen here are around 340,000 distinct CDR3 sequences, roughly an eighth observed once, and the top ten hold approximately 7.9%. Looked up from germline, CDR1 is MDHEN and CDR2 is SYDVKM. The length of the CDR3 is 16 residues. V was shortened by 1 base and J by 5 bases, with 15 bases between the two germline ends. The same specimen was also included in a second study, on yellow fever vaccine responses in identical twins.

Sequences were obtained from CD8+ T cells sorted from blood. The clonotype was recovered from a woman aged 18-35 years in good health. The chain joins TRBV28 to TRBJ2-1; a possible D gene is TRBD2 (6 bases). CDR3: CASSLSRLEPHNEQFF. DNA for the CDR3: TGTGCCAGCAGTTTATCCCGACTAGAACCACACAATGAGCAGTTCTTC.